This TCR beta chain was identified in a study of human T cells and chemical hapten exposure. At the level of the study: In the sensitization step, 2% DPC was placed on 2 cm by 2 cm of upper inner arm skin. Alopecia areata, totalis or universalis affected patients, mainly female. Study-level findings and limits: Correlating positively with patch test score were the PT1 expanded TCR counts. Sensitization with DPC brought no change to TCRs above 1 in 1000 in frequency.

In TCRdb, the RACE reads were re-called with MiXCR into one record per CDR3 protein. The sample includes approximately 90,000 distinct CDR3 sequences, roughly a tenth of them seen just once. About this clonotype itself: The antigen remains unidentified.

Germline V gene sequence: CDR1 SGHAT, CDR2 FQDESV (reference sequence). The CDR3 consists of 14 residues. Trimming removed 5 bases from V and 2 bases from J, with 11 bases in between. This sample's time point: patch test 1, 2 weeks after DPC sensitization. The treatment denotes: therapeutic diphenylcyclopropenone sensitization with weekly scalp DPC. The clonotype originates from a man aged 40-49 years with alopecia areata. Some clones in this sample may be carry-over from other donors' samples. This sequence joins TRBV11-1 and TRBJ2-3; no reliable D call. The starting material was whole blood, obtained in connection with sensitization to the hapten diphenylcyclopropenone (DPC). CDR3 DNA sequence: TGTGCCAGCAGCGCTTCTATCGCCACAGATACGCAGTATTTT. This encodes CASSASIATDTQYF.